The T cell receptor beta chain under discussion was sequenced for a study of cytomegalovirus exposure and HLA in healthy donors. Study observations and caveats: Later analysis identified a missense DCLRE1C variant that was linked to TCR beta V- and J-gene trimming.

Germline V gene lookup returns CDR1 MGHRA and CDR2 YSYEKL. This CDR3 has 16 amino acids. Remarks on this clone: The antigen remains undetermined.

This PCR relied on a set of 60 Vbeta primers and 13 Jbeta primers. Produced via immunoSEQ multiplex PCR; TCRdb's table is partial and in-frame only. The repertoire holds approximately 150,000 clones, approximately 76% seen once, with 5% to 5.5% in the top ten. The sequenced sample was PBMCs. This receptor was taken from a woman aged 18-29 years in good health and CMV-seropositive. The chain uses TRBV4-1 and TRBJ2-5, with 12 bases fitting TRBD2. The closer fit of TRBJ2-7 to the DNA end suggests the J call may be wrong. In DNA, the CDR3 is TGCGCCAGCAGCCGCCGACTAGCGGGGGACATCGACGAGCAGTACTTC. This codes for CASSRRLAGDIDEQYF.